This passage covers 30 T cell receptor beta chains from one sample sequenced in a study of blood T cell repertoires in COVID-19. The method was immunoSEQ multiplex PCR; TCRdb's version includes in-frame clones alone and lacks a portion of them. The sample has 400,000 to 550,000 clones, about 90% seen once. The sample taken for sequencing was PBMCs or T cells enriched from blood (not recorded which). All receptors derive from a woman aged 18-35 years with acute COVID-19.

This CDR3 reads CASSADRGQETQYF. CDR3 sequence (DNA): TGTGCCAGCAGCGCAGACAGGGGGCAGGAGACCCAGTACTTC. The chain couples TRBV9 to TRBJ2-5, with TRBD1 identical over 10 bases. The length of the CDR3 is 14 residues. V lost 3 bases, J lost 5 bases, and 4 bases stayed unmatched. The V gene's germline CDR1 is SGDLS and CDR2 YYNGEE.

The table lists this clone with a few counts. An end of the junction does not agree with germline; a read error may underlie this. The chain joins TRBV7-7 to TRBJ2-3; 10 positions agree with TRBD2. The CDR3 loop spans 14 amino acids. Germline V lookup: CDR1 SSHAT, CDR2 FNYEAQ (reference sequence). The CDR3 here is CASSPGLASDTQYF. For the CDR3, the DNA is TGTGCTAGCAGCCCGGGACTAGCGTCAGATACGCAGTATTTT.

CDR3 nucleotide sequence: TGCGCCAGCAGTAGGGAGCGCGTTACTAACTATGGCTACACCTTC. Protein product: CASSRERVTNYGYTF. V gene TRBV5-1 combines with J gene TRBJ1-2; no clear D. The ends were cut back, 5 bases at V and 0 bases at J, with 14 bases in the middle. Germline CDR1 SGHRS, CDR2 YFSETQ. This CDR3 is 15 amino acids long.

V is TRBV7-9 and J is TRBJ2-1, with TRBD2 identical over 7 bases. There are 19 residues in the CDR3. CDR1 is SEHNR, CDR2 FQNEAQ, per germline (reference sequence). The ends lost 5 bases at V and 7 bases at J; junction bases unmatched: 23. The CDR3 region is CASSKDIATGEGFGNEQFF. As DNA, the CDR3 is TGTGCCAGCAGCAAAGACATCGCCACGGGGGAGGGCTTCGGTAATGAGCAGTTCTTC.

This sequence joins TRBV12-5 and TRBJ1-5; the D gene is possibly TRBD1 (5 bases). Germline V gene lookup returns CDR1 LGHNT and CDR2 FRNRAP. The CDR3 is 17 residues long. V was shortened by 4 bases and J by 7 bases, with 23 bases between the two germline ends. The CDR3 loop reads CASGSRQQKDAGQPQHF. As DNA, the CDR3 is TGTGCTAGTGGTTCCCGACAGCAAAAGGACGCGGGACAGCCCCAGCATTTT. Looking up the rest from reference TRBV12-5 and TRBJ1-5 gives the full variable domain: DARVTQTPRHKVTEMGQEVTMRCQPILGHNTVFWYRQTMMQGLELLAYFRNRAPLDDSGMPKDRFSAEMPDATLATLKIQPSEPRDSAVYFCASGSRQQKDAGQPQHFGDGTRLSIL.

J is TRBJ2-1 and V is TRBV5-1; 13 positions agree with TRBD2. The CDR3 totals 15 residues. The V gene end was trimmed by 2 bases and the J gene end by 6 bases; junction bases not matched to a gene: 2. CDR1 and CDR2 (germline): SGHRS, YFSETQ. The CDR3 region has the DNA TGCGCCAGCAGCTTAACTAGCGGGGGGGCCAATGAGCAGTTCTTC. Translating gives CASSLTSGGANEQFF. The complete variable domain, with remaining parts taken from reference TRBV5-1 and TRBJ2-1, reads KAGVTQTPRYLIKTRGQQVTLSCSPISGHRSVSWYQQTPGQGLQFLFEYFSETQRNKGNFPGRFSGRQFSNSRSEMNVSTLELGDSALYLCASSLTSGGANEQFFGPGTRLTVL.

The chain links TRBV4-1 to TRBJ2-3, with TRBD2 matching 10 bases. The junction had 5 bases not matched to a gene; V was cut back by 4 bases and J by 1 base. Germline CDR1 and CDR2: MGHRA and YSYEKL. This CDR3 contains 16 residues. CDR3: CASSPVGTSGTDTQYF. The CDR3 region has the DNA TGCGCCAGCAGCCCGGTTGGGACTAGCGGCACAGATACGCAGTATTTT.

The genes are TRBV9 and TRBJ2-3; maybe TRBD1 (6 bases). The CDR3 has 12 amino acids. Trimming cost V 5 bases and J 7 bases, with 11 bases left between them. The germline gives CDR1 SGDLS, CDR2 YYNGEE. CDR3 protein: CASSPGVHTQYF. The CDR3 DNA sequence: TGTGCCAGCAGTCCAGGGGTACATACGCAGTATTTT.

This sequence joins TRBV10-3 and TRBJ2-5; TRBD1 aligns across 11 bases. Germline V gives CDR1 ENHRY, CDR2 SYGVKD. The CDR3 length is 13 residues. V lost 10 bases to trimming and J lost 7 bases; unmatched junction nucleotides: 8. The chain's CDR3 is CATGTGGFGTQYF. The CDR3 DNA is TGTGCCACCGGGACAGGGGGTTTCGGGACCCAGTACTTC.

V and J are TRBV30 and TRBJ2-1, with a tentative D call TRBD2 (6 bases). From germline, CDR1 is GTSNPN and CDR2 SVGIG (reference sequence). The CDR3 length is 13 residues. Trimming cost V 8 bases and J 0 bases, with 11 bases left between them. The CDR3 region is CALSGSSYNEQFF. CDR3 sequence (DNA): TGTGCCCTTAGCGGAAGCTCCTACAATGAGCAGTTCTTC.

The V gene is TRBV10-3, the J gene TRBJ1-1; the match to TRBD1 covers 9 bases. Trimming at V came to 10 bases and at J to 1 base, leaving 4 bases not matched to a gene. This CDR3 comprises 13 residues. From germline, CDR1 is ENHRY and CDR2 SYGVKD. The CDR3 DNA reads TGTGCCACCCTGGGACAGGGGAACACTGAAGCTTTCTTT. Residues: CATLGQGNTEAFF.

J is TRBJ2-1 and V is TRBV3-1 (or the pseudogene TRBV3-2); 9 bases match TRBD1. The junction had 5 bases not matched to a gene; V was cut back by 1 base and J by 7 bases. This CDR3 is 15 amino acids long. Germline lookup yields CDR1 LGHDT and CDR2 YNNKEL (reference sequence). The chain's CDR3 is CASSQGVTGGNEQFF. CDR3 coding DNA: TGTGCCAGCAGCCAAGGGGTGACAGGGGGTAATGAGCAGTTCTTC.

CDR3 in DNA: TGTGCCACCAGCAGAAGGATCACCGGGACAGGGGTTAGGGACGAGCAGTACTTC. Its translation: CATSRRITGTGVRDEQYF. The gene calls are TRBV15 and TRBJ2-7; TRBD1 matches at 10 bases. Germline loops: CDR1 LNHNV, CDR2 YYDKDF (reference sequence). CDR3 size: 18 residues. The trim removed 2 bases at V and 5 bases at J, leaving 15 bases unmatched.

The chain couples TRBV11-2 to TRBJ2-7; D possibly corresponds to TRBD1 (6 bases). Per the germline V gene, CDR1 is SGHAT and CDR2 is FQNNGV. V shed 2 bases and J shed 4 bases, with 18 bases lying between them. The CDR3 sequence is 16 residues long. This CDR3 reads CASSLISSGRGYEQYF. The CDR3, as DNA: TGTGCCAGCAGCTTAATTTCGTCGGGCAGGGGTTACGAGCAGTACTTC.

The rearrangement links TRBV25-1 to TRBJ1-4, with TRBD1 matching 10 bases. Germline CDR1 reads MGHDK; CDR2 reads SYGVNS. The CDR3 runs to 15 residues. The V segment lost 6 bases and the J segment 5 bases; nucleotides outside the gene matches: 6. CDR3: CASRVDRGTNEKLFF. CDR3 bases: TGTGCCAGCAGGGTGGACAGGGGGACGAATGAAAAACTGTTTTTT.

This clone was recorded only once. V is TRBV6-5 and J is TRBJ1-3; D possibly corresponds to TRBD1 (5 bases). This CDR3 comprises 14 residues. Trimming removed 8 bases from V and 2 bases from J, with 13 bases in between. Germline assignment: CDR1 MNHEY and CDR2 SVGAGI. The CDR3 coding sequence is TGTGCCAGCGGAGACAGTCCTACTGGAAACACCATATATTTT. Its translation is CASGDSPTGNTIYF.

J is TRBJ2-5 and V is TRBV11-2; a weak D match, TRBD2 (5 bases). Germline V gene lookup returns CDR1 SGHAT and CDR2 FQNNGV. Trimming left V 0 bases short and J 7 bases short, with 9 bases between. The CDR3 sequence is 13 residues long. CDR3 nucleotide sequence: TGTGCCAGCAGCTTAGAACGAAGCGGGACCCAGTACTTC. It yields the protein CASSLERSGTQYF.

The chain joins TRBV12-5 to TRBJ2-7, with D tentatively TRBD2 (5 bases). The CDR3 is made up of 13 amino acids. CDR1 is LGHNT, CDR2 FRNRAP, per germline. V was trimmed by 0 bases and J by 12 bases, leaving 15 bases between them. CDR3 nucleotide sequence: TGTGCTAGTGGTTTGGTAGGAGGTTGGGGTCGGTACTTC. Protein: CASGLVGGWGRYF.

V is TRBV5-3 and J is TRBJ1-5; D uncertain. TRBV5-3 is placed among ORFs of uncertain function. CDR3 length equals 16 residues. Between the trimmed V and J ends, which lost 0 bases and 0 bases, there was a span of 10 bases. The CDR3 spells CARSLGRAYSNQPQHF. CDR3 sequence (DNA): TGTGCCAGAAGCTTGGGGAGGGCTTATAGCAATCAGCCCCAGCATTTT.

The rearrangement links TRBV7-9 to TRBJ1-2, with D uncertain. V was clipped by 5 bases and J by 2 bases, with 12 bases between them. The CDR3 has 14 residues. Germline CDR1 SEHNR, CDR2 FQNEAQ (reference sequence). CDR3 sequence (DNA): TGTGCCAGCAGCCTCCCCGGCGGAAACTATGGCTACACCTTC. Its protein is CASSLPGGNYGYTF.

This chain uses TRBV13 with TRBJ1-6; no definite D call. V lost 0 bases, J lost 3 bases, and 6 bases lay in between. Germline-derived CDR1 and CDR2 are PRHDT and FYEKMQ (reference sequence). This CDR3 has 15 amino acids. CDR3 protein: CASSLGRDYNSPLHF. The CDR3 region has the DNA TGTGCCAGCAGCTTAGGCCGGGACTATAATTCACCCCTCCACTTT.

This chain joins TRBV7-8 and TRBJ1-2, with D unclear. Trimming stripped 0 bases from V and 0 bases from J, with 14 bases between. CDR1 is SGHVS and CDR2 is FQNEAQ in the germline V gene. CDR3 size: 17 residues. Written as DNA, the CDR3 is TGTGCCAGCAGCTTAGCGAGTAGAAGGACTTCTAACTATGGCTACACCTTC. It yields the protein CASSLASRRTSNYGYTF.

The chain joins TRBV19 to TRBJ2-1, with D maybe TRBD1 (7 bases). From germline, CDR1 is LNHDA and CDR2 SQIVND (reference sequence). The CDR3 spans 15 residues. Trimming took 2 bases from V and 4 from J, leaving 12 bases between them. For the CDR3, the DNA is TGTGCCAGTAGTATACTCGCGGGACAGTACAATGAGCAGTTCTTC. This sequence encodes CASSILAGQYNEQFF.

J is TRBJ2-2 and V is TRBV4-3, with 8 bases identical to TRBD1. Trimming cost V 0 bases and J 5 bases; bases outside gene matches: 5. Germline V lookup: CDR1 LGHNA, CDR2 YSLEER. The CDR3 is made up of 16 amino acids. The CDR3 DNA reads TGCGCCAGCAGCCAAGAGGTGGACAGGGAGACCGGGGAGCTGTTTTTT. This encodes CASSQEVDRETGELFF.

The V call is TRBV27, the J call TRBJ1-1, with 9 positions matching TRBD1. Trimming cost V 5 bases and J 1 base; bases outside gene matches: 5. CDR3 length equals 15 residues. Germline V gene lookup returns CDR1 MNHEY and CDR2 SMNVEV (reference sequence). The CDR3 DNA is TGTGCCAGCAGTCCACAGGACAGGGGGAACACTGAAGCTTTCTTT. Translating gives CASSPQDRGNTEAFF.

The V and J genes are TRBV28 and TRBJ1-5; 7 bases match TRBD1. Trimming at V came to 7 bases and at J to 1 base, leaving 10 bases not matched to a gene. The CDR3 contains 16 residues. The germline gives CDR1 MDHEN, CDR2 SYDVKM. Here the CDR3 DNA reads TGTGCCAGCACCGAAACAGGGGCCGCGAGCAATCAGCCCCAGCATTTT. Translating gives CASTETGAASNQPQHF. Drawing the rest from reference TRBV28 and TRBJ1-5, the complete variable domain is DVKVTQSSRYLVKRTGEKVFLECVQDMDHENMFWYRQDPGLGLRLIYFSYDVKMKEKGDIPEGYSVSREKKERFSLILESASTNQTSMYLCASTETGAASNQPQHFGDGTRLSIL.

The rearrangement joins TRBV13 to TRBJ2-7; the match to TRBD2 covers 11 bases. After removal of 3 bases from V and 0 bases from J, the junction contained 7 bases not matched to a gene. The CDR3 extends over 17 amino acids. From germline, CDR1 is PRHDT and CDR2 FYEKMQ (reference sequence). The CDR3 DNA reads as TGTGCCAGCAGCTTCACCTCCGGGACTAGCGGCTCCTACGAGCAGTACTTC. This encodes CASSFTSGTSGSYEQYF.

The CDR3 loop is CASSQDIGTAYEQYF. CDR3 coding DNA: TGTGCCAGCAGCCAAGATATAGGGACAGCCTACGAGCAGTACTTC. This chain joins TRBV3-1 (or the pseudogene TRBV3-2) and TRBJ2-7, with TRBD1 matching 7 bases. Germline-derived CDR1 and CDR2 are LGHDT and YNNKEL (reference sequence). The CDR3 length is 15 residues. The trim removed 0 bases at V and 2 bases at J, leaving 4 bases unmatched.

This clone was counted between two and nine times. J is TRBJ1-3 and V is TRBV3-1 (or the pseudogene TRBV3-2), with D uncertain. The CDR3 is 14 residues long. The germline CDR1 and CDR2 sequences are LGHDT and YNNKEL (reference sequence). The V end lost 0 bases, the J end lost 3 bases, and 6 bases lay between the germline ends. The CDR3 loop is CASSQEKRGNTIYF. The CDR3 bases are TGTGCCAGCAGCCAAGAAAAGCGTGGAAACACCATATATTTT.

The V and J genes are TRBV5-4 and TRBJ2-2; a possible D gene is TRBD2 (6 bases). Deletions cut 4 bases from V and 1 base from J, with 11 bases between. The length of the CDR3 is 15 residues. Per germline, CDR1 SGHNT and CDR2 YYREEE (reference sequence). CDR3 sequence: CASSTGLRNTGELFF. The CDR3 DNA reads TGTGCCAGCAGCACGGGACTGCGGAACACCGGGGAGCTGTTTTTT.